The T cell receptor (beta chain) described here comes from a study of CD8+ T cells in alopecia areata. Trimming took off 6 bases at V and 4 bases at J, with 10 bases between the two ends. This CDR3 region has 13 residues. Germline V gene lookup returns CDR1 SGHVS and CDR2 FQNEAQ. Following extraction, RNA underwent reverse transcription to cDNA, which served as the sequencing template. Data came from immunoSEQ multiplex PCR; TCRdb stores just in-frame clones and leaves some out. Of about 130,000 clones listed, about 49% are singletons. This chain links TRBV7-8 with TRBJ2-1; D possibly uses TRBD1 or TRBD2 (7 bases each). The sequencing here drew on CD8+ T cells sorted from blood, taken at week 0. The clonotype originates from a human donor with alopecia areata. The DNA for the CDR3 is TGTGCCAGCAGGCAGGGGGGGTACAATGAGCAGTTCTTC. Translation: CASRQGGYNEQFF.